Listed below are T cell receptor beta chains from one sample, sequenced in a study of CD4+ T cells in melanoma. Some clones are missing from TCRdb's copy, which holds only in-frame ones; the method was immunoSEQ multiplex PCR. The sample yields approximately 110,000 clones, 80% to 95% seen once. Material: peripheral blood. All receptors come from a human donor with melanoma. Each CDR3 is given with its conserved first and last residue. The D gene is left open where the match is weak. Clone size is shown for a subset of rows, as once, few, many or a class of expanded clone.

TRBJ1-4,TRBD1,16,-,TRBV28,CASSLVRTGPDEKLFF,TGTGCCAGCAGTTTAGTCCGGACAGGGCCGGATGAAAAACTGTTTTTT
TRBJ2-7,TRBD1,15,-,TRBV5-4,CASSFWSGGSYEQYF,TGTGCCAGCAGCTTCTGGTCAGGGGGCTCCTACGAGCAGTACTTC
TRBJ2-7,-,11,-,TRBV7-2,CASSFSYEQYF,TGTGCCAGCAGCTTCTCCTACGAGCAGTACTTC
TRBJ2-7,-,14,-,TRBV5-1,CASSLPSSSYEQYF,TGCGCCAGCAGCTTACCTTCCAGCTCCTACGAGCAGTACTTC
TRBJ2-3,TRBD2,15,few,TRBV6-5,CASSKSGGGTDTQYF,TGTGCCAGCAGTAAAAGCGGGGGAGGCACAGATACGCAGTATTTT
TRBJ1-4,-,14,-,TRBV7-2,CASSARVRDEKLFF,TGTGCCAGCAGCGCTAGAGTTCGGGATGAAAAACTGTTTTTT
TRBJ1-2,-,16,-,TRBV10-3,CAISFFDKTPFYGYTF,TGTGCCATCAGTTTTTTCGACAAAACCCCTTTCTATGGCTACACCTTC
TRBJ2-5,TRBD2,16,-,TRBV6-1,CASSEPSGLGRETQYF,TGTGCCAGCAGTGAACCCTCGGGACTAGGACGAGAGACCCAGTACTTC
TRBJ2-3,-,14,-,TRBV9,CASSVSRDTDTQYF,TGTGCCAGCAGCGTCTCTCGGGACACAGATACGCAGTATTTT
TRBJ1-4,-,13,-,TRBV15,CATSRDVIEKLFF,TGTGCCACCAGCAGAGATGTTATTGAAAAACTGTTTTTT
TRBJ1-6,-,12,-,TRBV6-6,CASLRGNSPLHF,TGTGCCAGCTTGAGGGGAAATTCACCCCTCCACTTT
TRBJ2-3,TRBD2,15,-,TRBV5-1,CASTPGLADTDTQYF,TGCGCCAGCACCCCTGGTCTAGCGGACACAGATACGCAGTATTTT
TRBJ2-7,TRBD1,14,once,TRBV2,CASKTGQGAYEQYF,TGTGCCAGCAAGACCGGACAGGGAGCCTACGAGCAGTACTTC
TRBJ2-3,-,15,-,TRBV5-6,CASSLAGAYTDTQYF,TGTGCCAGCAGCTTGGCCGGGGCGTACACAGATACGCAGTATTTT
TRBJ2-5,-,13,-,TRBV7-2,CASSLGRGETQYF,TGTGCCAGCAGCCTGGGGCGCGGCGAGACCCAGTACTTC
TRBJ2-2,-,14,-,TRBV5-4,CASSPRYNTGELFF,TGTGCCAGCAGCCCCCGGTACAACACCGGGGAGCTGTTTTTT
TRBJ2-3,-,19,-,TRBV12-1,CASSLPHFSGEVITDTQYF,TGTGCCAGCAGCCTTCCCCATTTTAGCGGGGAAGTAATCACAGATACGCAGTATTTT
TRBJ2-7,-,15,-,TRBV5-1,CASSLSPDSVFEQYF,TGCGCCAGCAGCTTATCCCCGGACTCAGTGTTCGAGCAGTACTTC
TRBJ2-2,-,13,-,TRBV14,CASSQARSGELFF,TGTGCCAGCAGCCAAGCTAGGTCCGGGGAGCTGTTTTTT
TRBJ2-7,TRBD1,14,-,TRBV2,CASSERSTGDEQYF,TGTGCCAGCAGTGAGAGGTCCACAGGGGACGAGCAGTACTTC
TRBJ2-7,TRBD2,17,-,TRBV7-6,CASSLAREGWSSYEQYF,TGTGCCAGCAGCTTAGCGCGGGAGGGTTGGTCTTCCTACGAGCAGTACTTC
TRBJ2-7,TRBD1,15,-,TRBV7-4,CASSSDRQEAYEQYF,TGTGCCAGCAGCTCGGACAGGCAGGAGGCCTACGAGCAGTACTTC
TRBJ1-5,-,15,once,TRBV28,CASSLAAPSNQPQHF,TGTGCCAGCAGTTTAGCCGCGCCTAGCAATCAGCCCCAGCATTTT
TRBJ2-6,TRBD1,19,-,TRBV7-9,CASSSRTGALSSGANVLTF,TGTGCCAGCAGCTCAAGGACAGGGGCACTAAGCTCTGGGGCCAACGTCCTGACTTTC
TRBJ2-2,-,13,-,TRBV28,CASSPPDTGELFF,TGTGCCAGCAGTCCTCCGGACACCGGGGAGCTGTTTTTT
TRBJ2-1,TRBD2,13,-,TRBV7-2,CASKLAGPNEQFF,TGTGCCAGCAAACTAGCGGGACCTAATGAGCAGTTCTTC
TRBJ1-2,-,14,-,TRBV6-1,CASRPSGALSGYTF,TGTGCCAGCAGGCCAAGCGGGGCCTTGAGTGGCTACACCTTC
TRBJ2-6,-,13,-,TRBV27,CASRVAGANVLTF,TGTGCCAGCAGAGTTGCTGGGGCCAACGTCCTGACTTTC
TRBJ1-2,TRBD1,14,-,TRBV7-2,CASSQIGQGAGYTF,TGTGCCAGCAGCCAAATAGGACAGGGGGCTGGCTACACCTTC
TRBJ1-5,TRBD1,15,-,TRBV19,CASSATGGANQPQHF,TGTGCCAGTAGTGCGACAGGGGGCGCGAATCAGCCCCAGCATTTT
TRBJ1-3,-,15,-,TRBV5-4,CASSLIPRSGNTIYF,TGTGCCAGCAGCTTAATCCCTCGCTCTGGAAACACCATATATTTT
TRBJ1-5,-,15,-,TRBV28,CASSLMGDSNQPQHF,TGTGCCAGCAGTTTAATGGGAGATAGCAATCAGCCCCAGCATTTT
TRBJ2-1,TRBD2,12,-,TRBV2,CRSGGGDNEQFF,TGTCGTTCCGGGGGAGGGGACAATGAGCAGTTCTTC
TRBJ2-7,-,17,-,TRBV27,CASSGFNVGHEPYEQYF,TGTGCCAGCAGTGGTTTTAATGTTGGACACGAACCTTACGAGCAGTACTTC
TRBJ2-5,-,14,-,TRBV7-2,CASSWAPGRGTQYF,TGTGCCAGCAGCTGGGCTCCGGGGCGAGGGACCCAGTACTTC
TRBJ1-2,-,13,once,TRBV27,CASSINREGGYTF,TGTGCCAGCTCAATAAACAGGGAAGGCGGCTACACCTTC
TRBJ1-2,TRBD1,13,-,TRBV30,CAWDTGVNYGYTF,TGTGCCTGGGATACAGGGGTTAACTATGGCTACACCTTC
TRBJ1-6,-,15,-,TRBV7-3,CASSRLGGSNSPLHF,TGTGCCAGCAGCCGCCTTGGGGGCTCAAATTCACCCCTCCACTTT
TRBJ2-5,-,15,-,TRBV19,CASSELQGNGETQYF,TGTGCCAGTAGCGAATTACAGGGAAATGGAGAGACCCAGTACTTC
TRBJ1-1,-,12,few,TRBV29-1,CSVEWGRTEAFF,TGCAGCGTTGAGTGGGGGCGCACTGAAGCTTTCTTT
TRBJ2-7,-,10,-,TRBV4-1,CASEVGEQYF,TGCGCCAGCGAGGTCGGCGAGCAGTACTTC
TRBJ2-7,TRBD2,17,-,TRBV5-1,CASSLEEGSGPGGEQYF,TGCGCCAGCAGCTTGGAGGAGGGTAGCGGGCCCGGTGGCGAGCAGTACTTC
TRBJ1-2,TRBD1,16,-,TRBV4-3,CASSQARGTGGYGYTF,TGCGCCAGCAGCCAGGCCCGCGGGACAGGGGGCTATGGCTACACCTTC
TRBJ2-1,-,11,-,TRBV29-1,CSGRLVYEQFF,TGCAGCGGAAGACTAGTTTATGAGCAGTTCTTC
TRBJ2-3,-,16,-,TRBV6-5,CASSYSQYGSTDTQYF,TGTGCCAGCAGTTACTCTCAGTACGGCAGCACAGATACGCAGTATTTT
TRBJ2-5,-,16,-,TRBV19,CASSSPWSAGGETQYF,TGTGCCAGTAGTAGCCCCTGGTCAGCCGGAGGGGAGACCCAGTACTTC
TRBJ2-7,TRBD1,15,-,TRBV5-4,CASSSTGSHDYEQYF,TGTGCCAGCAGCTCGACAGGGAGCCACGACTACGAGCAGTACTTC
TRBJ2-5,TRBD1,12,-,TRBV30,CAWSPTGSLSYF,TGTGCCTGGAGCCCGACAGGGTCTCTCTCGTACTTC
TRBJ1-2,-,14,-,TRBV28,CASSTSLRDSGYTF,TGTGCCAGCTCCACTTCTTTGCGGGATTCTGGCTACACCTTC
TRBJ2-7,-,15,-,TRBV5-1,CASSSSGTASYEQYF,TGCGCCAGCAGTTCTTCTGGGACGGCTAGCTACGAGCAGTACTTC
TRBJ2-7,-,14,once,TRBV6-6,CASSYSYDVYEQYF,TGTGCCAGCAGTTACTCTTACGACGTTTACGAGCAGTACTTC
TRBJ2-7,-,17,-,TRBV4-1,CASSPEGTFPMTYEQYF,TGCGCCAGCAGCCCAGAAGGGACTTTTCCGATGACCTACGAGCAGTACTTC
TRBJ2-4,-,16,-,TRBV10-1,CASSEYVGQIKNIQYF,TGCGCCAGCAGTGAGTACGTTGGGCAGATCAAAAACATTCAGTACTTC
TRBJ2-5,-,13,-,TRBV10-3,CATVEGRSETQYF,TGTGCCACCGTAGAGGGTCGGTCAGAGACCCAGTACTTC
TRBJ2-3,-,12,-,TRBV5-5,CASSLDADTQYF,TGTGCCAGCAGCTTGGACGCAGATACGCAGTATTTT
TRBJ2-7,TRBD2,17,-,TRBV7-9,CASSLPSTSGASYEQYF,TGTGCCAGCAGCTTACCCTCCACTAGCGGGGCCTCCTACGAGCAGTACTTC
TRBJ2-1,-,13,-,TRBV15,CATSPGPWGGGFF,TGTGCCACCAGCCCCGGGCCCTGGGGAGGCGGGTTCTTC
TRBJ2-7,-,16,-,TRBV5-1,CASSLEDGLGIGEQYF,TGCGCCAGCAGCTTGGAAGATGGACTGGGGATAGGGGAGCAGTACTTC
TRBJ2-3,TRBD2,14,-,TRBV7-3,CASSATSATDTQYF,TGTGCCAGCAGCGCGACTAGCGCCACAGATACGCAGTATTTT